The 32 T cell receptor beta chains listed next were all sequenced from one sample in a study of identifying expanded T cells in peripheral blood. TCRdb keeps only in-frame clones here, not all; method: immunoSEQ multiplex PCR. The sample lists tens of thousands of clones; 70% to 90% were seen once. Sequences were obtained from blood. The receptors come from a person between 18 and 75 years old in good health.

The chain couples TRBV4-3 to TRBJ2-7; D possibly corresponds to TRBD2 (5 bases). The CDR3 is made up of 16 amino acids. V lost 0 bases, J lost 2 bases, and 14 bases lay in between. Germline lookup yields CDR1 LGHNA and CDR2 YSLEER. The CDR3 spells CASSQEWAGGPYEQYF. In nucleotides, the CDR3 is TGCGCCAGCAGCCAAGAATGGGCGGGCGGACCCTACGAGCAGTACTTC.

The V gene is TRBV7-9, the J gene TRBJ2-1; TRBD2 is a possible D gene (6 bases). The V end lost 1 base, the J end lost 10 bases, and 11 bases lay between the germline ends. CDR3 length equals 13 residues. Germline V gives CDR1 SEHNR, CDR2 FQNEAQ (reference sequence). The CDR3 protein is CASSLVRDEEQFF. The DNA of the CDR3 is TGTGCCAGCAGCTTAGTGCGGGACGAAGAGCAGTTCTTC.

The DNA for the CDR3 is TGTGCCAGCTCACCGGAGCCCGCGGGGGAGCAGTACTTC. Amino acids: CASSPEPAGEQYF. This chain links TRBV18 with TRBJ2-7, with D maybe TRBD2 (6 bases). Trimming removed 3 bases from V and 7 bases from J, with 13 bases in between. The CDR3 sequence is 13 residues long. Per the germline V gene, CDR1 is KGHSH and CDR2 is LQKENI. The full variable domain, in which reference TRBV18 and TRBJ2-7 provide the parts outside the CDR3, is NAGVMQNPRHLVRRRGQEARLRCSPMKGHSHVYWYRQLPEEGLKFMVYLQKENIIDESGMPKERFSAEFPKEGPSILRIQQVVRGDSAAYFCASSPEPAGEQYFGPGTRLTVT.

CDR3 DNA sequence: TGTGCCAGCACCGTACAGACAGGGCTTTACGAGCAGTACTTC. Its protein product is CASTVQTGLYEQYF. The V gene is TRBV7-2, the J gene TRBJ2-7; 7 nucleotides match TRBD1. The J segment lost 4 bases and the V segment lost 7 bases, leaving 10 bases of the junction unmatched. The CDR3 is made up of 14 amino acids. Germline CDR1 is SGHTA and CDR2 is FQGNSA. Together with reference TRBV7-2 and TRBJ2-7, the CDR3 gives the full variable domain: GAGVSQSPSNKVTEKGKDVELRCDPISGHTALYWYRQSLGQGLEFLIYFQGNSAPDKSGLPSDRFSAERTGGSVSTLTIQRTQQEDSAVYLCASTVQTGLYEQYFGPGTRLTVT.

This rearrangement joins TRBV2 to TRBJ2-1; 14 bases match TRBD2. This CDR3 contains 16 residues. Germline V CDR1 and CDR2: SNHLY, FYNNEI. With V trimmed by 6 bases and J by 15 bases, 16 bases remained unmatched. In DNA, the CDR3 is TGTGCCAGCAGCTCCCGCCAAGCATCGACTAGCGGGAGGGCGTTCTTC. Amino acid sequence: CASSSRQASTSGRAFF. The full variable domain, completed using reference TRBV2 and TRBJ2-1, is EPEVTQTPSHQVTQMGQEVILRCVPISNHLYFYWYRQILGQKVEFLVSFYNNEISEKSEIFDDQFSVERPDGSNFTLKIRSTKLEDSAMYFCASSSRQASTSGRAFFGPGTRLTVL.

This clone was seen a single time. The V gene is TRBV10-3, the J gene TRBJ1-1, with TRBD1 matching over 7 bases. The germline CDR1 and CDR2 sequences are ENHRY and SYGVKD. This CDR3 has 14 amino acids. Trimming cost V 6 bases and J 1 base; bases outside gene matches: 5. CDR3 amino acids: CAISRQGQNTEAFF. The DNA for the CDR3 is TGTGCCATCAGCAGACAGGGACAGAACACTGAAGCTTTCTTT.

CDR3 sequence reads: CASSRRDTQYF. The DNA for the CDR3 is TGTGCCAGCAGCCGGCGGGATACGCAGTATTTT. The chain has TRBV14 and TRBJ2-3; D uncertain. V lost 4 bases, J lost 6 bases, and 5 bases lay in between. The length of the CDR3 is 11 residues. Germline CDR1 is SGHDN and CDR2 is FVKESK.

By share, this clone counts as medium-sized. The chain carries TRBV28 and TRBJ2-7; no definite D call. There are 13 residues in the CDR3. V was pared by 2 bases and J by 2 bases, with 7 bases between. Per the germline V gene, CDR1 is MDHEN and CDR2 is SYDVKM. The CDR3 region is CASSLVETYEQYF. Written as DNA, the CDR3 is TGTGCCAGCAGTTTAGTGGAGACCTACGAGCAGTACTTC.

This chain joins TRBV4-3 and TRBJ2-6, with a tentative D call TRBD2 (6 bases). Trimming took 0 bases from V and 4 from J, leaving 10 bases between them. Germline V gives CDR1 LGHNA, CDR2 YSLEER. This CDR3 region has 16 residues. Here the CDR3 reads CASSQDPGEGANVLTF. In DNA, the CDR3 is TGCGCCAGCAGCCAAGATCCGGGAGAGGGGGCCAACGTCCTGACTTTC.

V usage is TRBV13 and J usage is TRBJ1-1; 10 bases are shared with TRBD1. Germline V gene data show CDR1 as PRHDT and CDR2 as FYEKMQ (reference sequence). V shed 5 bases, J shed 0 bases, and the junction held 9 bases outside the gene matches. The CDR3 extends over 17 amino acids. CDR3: CASSPSRDRGLNTEAFF. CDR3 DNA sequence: TGTGCCAGCAGCCCGTCCCGGGACAGGGGACTGAACACTGAAGCTTTCTTT.

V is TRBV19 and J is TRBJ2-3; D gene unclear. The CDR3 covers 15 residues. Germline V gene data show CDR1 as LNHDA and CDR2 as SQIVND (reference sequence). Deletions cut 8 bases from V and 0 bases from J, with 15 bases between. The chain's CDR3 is CASSLSLRSTDTQYF. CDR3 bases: TGTGCCAGTTCCCTAAGTCTTCGGAGCACAGATACGCAGTATTTT.

CDR3 sequence reads: CASSPPRGTNEKLFF. CDR3 in DNA: TGTGCCAGCAGTCCACCCAGGGGGACTAATGAAAAACTGTTTTTT. The genes are TRBV2 and TRBJ1-4; TRBD1 aligns across 7 bases. After removal of 5 bases from V and 2 bases from J, the junction contained 5 bases not matched to a gene. Germline V gene sequence: CDR1 SNHLY, CDR2 FYNNEI. This CDR3 has 15 amino acids.

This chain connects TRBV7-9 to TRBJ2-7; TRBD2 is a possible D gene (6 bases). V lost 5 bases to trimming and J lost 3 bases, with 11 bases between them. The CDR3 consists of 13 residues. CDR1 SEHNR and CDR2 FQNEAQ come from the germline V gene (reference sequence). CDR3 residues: CASSGTGGYEQYF. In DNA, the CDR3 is TGTGCCAGCAGCGGCACCGGGGGCTACGAGCAGTACTTC.

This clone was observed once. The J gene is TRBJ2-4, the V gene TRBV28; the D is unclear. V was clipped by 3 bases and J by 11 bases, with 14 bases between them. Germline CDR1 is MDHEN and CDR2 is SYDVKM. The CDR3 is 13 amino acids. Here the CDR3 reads CASSFGLVGFQYF. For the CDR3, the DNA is TGTGCCAGCAGTTTCGGGTTAGTGGGATTTCAGTACTTC.

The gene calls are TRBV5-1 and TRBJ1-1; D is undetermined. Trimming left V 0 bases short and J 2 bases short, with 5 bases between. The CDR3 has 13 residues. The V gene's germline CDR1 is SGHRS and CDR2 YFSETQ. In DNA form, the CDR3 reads TGCGCCAGCAGCTTGGACAGTAACACTGAAGCTTTCTTT. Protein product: CASSLDSNTEAFF.

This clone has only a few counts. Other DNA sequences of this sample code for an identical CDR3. CDR3 sequence (DNA): TGTGCCAGTAGTATACGTCAGGGGGCCTACGAGCAGTACTTC. As protein: CASSIRQGAYEQYF. The rearrangement uses TRBV19 and TRBJ2-7; 7 nucleotides align to TRBD1. Looked up from germline, CDR1 is LNHDA and CDR2 is SQIVND (reference sequence). J was trimmed by 2 bases and V by 2 bases; bases with no gene match: 3. The CDR3 length is 14 residues.

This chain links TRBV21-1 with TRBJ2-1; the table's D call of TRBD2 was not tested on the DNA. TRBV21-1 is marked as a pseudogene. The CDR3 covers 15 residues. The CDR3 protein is CASSKGAGGVDEQFF. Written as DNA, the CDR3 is TGTGCCAGCAGCAAAGGAGCGGGGGGCGTCGATGAGCAGTTCTTC.

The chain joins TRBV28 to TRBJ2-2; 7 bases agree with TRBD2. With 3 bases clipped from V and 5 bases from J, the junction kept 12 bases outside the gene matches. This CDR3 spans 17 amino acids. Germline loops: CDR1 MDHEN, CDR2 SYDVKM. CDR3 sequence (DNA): TGTGCCAGCAGTTTTCCCGGAGGGAGGGACCATACCGGGGAGCTGTTTTTT. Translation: CASSFPGGRDHTGELFF.

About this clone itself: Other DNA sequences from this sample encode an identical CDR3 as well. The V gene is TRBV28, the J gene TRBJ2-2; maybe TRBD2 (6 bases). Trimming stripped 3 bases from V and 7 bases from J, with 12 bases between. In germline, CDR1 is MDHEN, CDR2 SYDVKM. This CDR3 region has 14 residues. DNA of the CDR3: TGTGCCAGCAGTTTTCCGGGGCGGGGCGGGGAGCTGTTTTTT. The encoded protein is CASSFPGRGGELFF.

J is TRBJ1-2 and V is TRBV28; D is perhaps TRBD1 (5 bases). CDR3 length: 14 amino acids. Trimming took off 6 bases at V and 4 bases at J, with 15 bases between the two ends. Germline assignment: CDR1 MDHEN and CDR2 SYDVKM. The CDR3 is CASSFQGLAYGYTF. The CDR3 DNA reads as TGTGCCAGCAGCTTCCAGGGATTAGCCTATGGCTACACCTTC.

The CDR3 region has the DNA TGTGCCAGCAGCTTAGACGGGACTAGCGGGAGCAGTGGGCAGTTCTTC. Encoded protein: CASSLDGTSGSSGQFF. This rearrangement joins TRBV11-2 to TRBJ2-1; 14 nucleotides align to TRBD2. Germline V gene sequence: CDR1 SGHAT, CDR2 FQNNGV. Trimming removed 0 bases from V and 12 bases from J; junction bases left unmatched: 7. The CDR3 consists of 16 residues.

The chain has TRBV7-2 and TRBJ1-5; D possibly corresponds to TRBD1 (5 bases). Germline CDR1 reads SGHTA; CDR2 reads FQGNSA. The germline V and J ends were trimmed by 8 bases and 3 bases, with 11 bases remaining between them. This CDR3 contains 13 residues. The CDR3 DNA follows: TGTGCCAGCCAGGGCACATCCAATCAGCCCCAGCATTTT. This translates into CASQGTSNQPQHF.

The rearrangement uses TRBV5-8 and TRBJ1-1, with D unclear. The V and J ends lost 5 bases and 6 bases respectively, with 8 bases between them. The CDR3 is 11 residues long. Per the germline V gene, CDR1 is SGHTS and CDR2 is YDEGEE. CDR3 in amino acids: CASRSNPEAFF. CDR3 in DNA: TGTGCCAGCAGGTCGAATCCTGAAGCTTTCTTT.

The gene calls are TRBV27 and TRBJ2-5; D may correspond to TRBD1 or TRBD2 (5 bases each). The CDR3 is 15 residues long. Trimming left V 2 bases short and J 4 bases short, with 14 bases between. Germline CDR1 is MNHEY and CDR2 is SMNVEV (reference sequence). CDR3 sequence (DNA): TGTGCCAGCAGTTTAGGGTACGGGGACGCAGAGACCCAGTACTTC. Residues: CASSLGYGDAETQYF.

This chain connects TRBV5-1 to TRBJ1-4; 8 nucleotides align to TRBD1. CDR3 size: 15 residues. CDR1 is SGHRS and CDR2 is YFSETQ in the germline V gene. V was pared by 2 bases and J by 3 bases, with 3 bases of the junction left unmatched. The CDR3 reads CASSFSGQANEKLFF. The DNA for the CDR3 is TGCGCCAGCAGCTTCTCGGGACAGGCTAATGAAAAACTGTTTTTT.

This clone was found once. CDR3 bases: TGTGCCAGCAGCCAGAAACTAGCGGGAGGGCCCGCAGATACGCAGTATTTT. Translation gives CASSQKLAGGPADTQYF. J is TRBJ2-3 and V is TRBV4-2, with TRBD2 matching over 13 bases. This CDR3 has 17 amino acids. V trimming: 3 bases; J trimming: 4 bases; junction bases outside the gene matches: 7. Germline CDR1 and CDR2: LGHNA and YNFKEQ.

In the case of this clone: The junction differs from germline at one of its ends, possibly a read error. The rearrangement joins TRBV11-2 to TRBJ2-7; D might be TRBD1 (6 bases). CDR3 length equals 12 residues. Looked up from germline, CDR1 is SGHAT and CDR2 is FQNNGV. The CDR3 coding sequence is TGTGCCAGCAGCTTAGAGTGGACAGCGAAGCGCTTC. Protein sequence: CASSLEWTAKRF.

The CDR3 region has the DNA TGTGCCGCACAGGGTGGGGCCACCGGGGAGCTGTTTTTT. Amino acid sequence: CAAQGGATGELFF. The chain links TRBV28 to TRBJ2-2; weak D call: TRBD1 (6 bases). There are 13 residues in the CDR3. V lost 11 bases and J lost 4, with 14 bases in between. Germline-derived CDR1 and CDR2 are MDHEN and SYDVKM.

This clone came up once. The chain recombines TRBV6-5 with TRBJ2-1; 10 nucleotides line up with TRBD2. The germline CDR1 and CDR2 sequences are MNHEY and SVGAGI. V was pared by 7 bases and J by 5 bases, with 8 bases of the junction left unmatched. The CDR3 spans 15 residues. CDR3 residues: CASISGGSWDNEQFF. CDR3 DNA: TGTGCCAGCATTAGCGGGGGGTCTTGGGACAATGAGCAGTTCTTC.

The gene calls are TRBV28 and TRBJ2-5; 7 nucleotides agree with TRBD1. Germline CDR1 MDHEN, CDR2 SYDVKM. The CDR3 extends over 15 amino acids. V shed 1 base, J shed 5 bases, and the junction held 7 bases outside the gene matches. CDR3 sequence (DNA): TGTGCCAGCAGTTTATATGCCAGGGGGTCGGAGACCCAGTACTTC. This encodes CASSLYARGSETQYF.

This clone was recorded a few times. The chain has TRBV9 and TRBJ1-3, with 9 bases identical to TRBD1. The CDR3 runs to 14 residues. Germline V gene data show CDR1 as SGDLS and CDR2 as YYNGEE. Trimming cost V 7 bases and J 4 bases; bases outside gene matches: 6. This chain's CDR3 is CASGTGNSGNTIYF. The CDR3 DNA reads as TGTGCCAGCGGGACAGGGAACTCCGGAAACACCATATATTTT. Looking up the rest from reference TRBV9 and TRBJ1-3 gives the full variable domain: DSGVTQTPKHLITATGQRVTLRCSPRSGDLSVYWYQQSLDQGLQFLIQYYNGEERAKGNILERFSAQQFPDLHSELNLSSLELGDSALYFCASGTGNSGNTIYFGEGSWLTVV.

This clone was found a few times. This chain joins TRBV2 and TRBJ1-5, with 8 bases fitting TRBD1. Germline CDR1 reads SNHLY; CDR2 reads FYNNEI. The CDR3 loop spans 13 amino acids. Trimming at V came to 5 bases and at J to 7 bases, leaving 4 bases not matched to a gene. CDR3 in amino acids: CASSPGTGQPQHF. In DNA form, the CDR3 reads TGTGCCAGCAGTCCTGGGACAGGACAGCCCCAGCATTTT.